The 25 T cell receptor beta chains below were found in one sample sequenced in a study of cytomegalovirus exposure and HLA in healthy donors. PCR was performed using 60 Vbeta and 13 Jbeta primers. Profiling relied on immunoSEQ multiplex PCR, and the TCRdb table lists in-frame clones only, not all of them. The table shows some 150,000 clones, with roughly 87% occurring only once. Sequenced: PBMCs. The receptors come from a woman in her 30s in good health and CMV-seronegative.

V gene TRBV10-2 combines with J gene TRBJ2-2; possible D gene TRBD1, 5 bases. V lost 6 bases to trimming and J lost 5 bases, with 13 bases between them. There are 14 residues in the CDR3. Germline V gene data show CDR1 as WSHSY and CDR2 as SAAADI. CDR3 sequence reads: CASRWEGATGELFF. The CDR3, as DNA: TGCGCCAGCAGATGGGAAGGGGCGACCGGGGAGCTGTTTTTT.

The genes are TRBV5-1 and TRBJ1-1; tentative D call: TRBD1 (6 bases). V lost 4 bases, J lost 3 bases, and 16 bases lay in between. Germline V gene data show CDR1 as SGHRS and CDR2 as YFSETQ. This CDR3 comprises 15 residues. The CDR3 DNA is TGCGCCAGCAGCCCGATAACCCCAGGGGACACTGAAGCTTTCTTT. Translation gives CASSPITPGDTEAFF.

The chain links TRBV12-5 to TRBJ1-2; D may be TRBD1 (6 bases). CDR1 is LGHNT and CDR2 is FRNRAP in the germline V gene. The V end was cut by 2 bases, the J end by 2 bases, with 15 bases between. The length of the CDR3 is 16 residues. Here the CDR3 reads CASGLPPRGANYGYTF. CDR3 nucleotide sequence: TGTGCTAGTGGTTTGCCCCCCCGGGGGGCGAACTATGGCTACACCTTC.

CDR3 protein: CASSSAQGRMNTEAFF. CDR3 coding DNA: TGCGCCAGCAGCTCCGCACAGGGGAGGATGAACACTGAAGCTTTCTTT. The J gene is TRBJ1-1, the V gene TRBV5-1; 7 nucleotides line up with TRBD1. Germline CDR1 SGHRS, CDR2 YFSETQ. The V gene end was trimmed by 3 bases and the J gene end by 0 bases; junction bases not matched to a gene: 8. The CDR3 runs to 16 residues.

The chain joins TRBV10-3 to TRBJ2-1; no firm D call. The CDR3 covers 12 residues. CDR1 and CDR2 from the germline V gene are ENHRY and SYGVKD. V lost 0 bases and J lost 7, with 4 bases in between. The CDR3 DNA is TGTGCCATCAGTGAGTCCGGGAATGAGCAGTTCTTC. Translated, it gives CAISESGNEQFF.

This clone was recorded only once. The CDR3, as DNA: TGTGCCAGCAGCTTACCACTAGCGGGGAGGTATTTT. Translating gives CASSLPLAGRYF. The chain links TRBV7-2 to TRBJ2-3, with 10 bases that match TRBD2. In germline, CDR1 is SGHTA, CDR2 FQGNSA. CDR3 length equals 12 residues. J was trimmed by 14 bases and V by 2 bases; bases with no gene match: 4.

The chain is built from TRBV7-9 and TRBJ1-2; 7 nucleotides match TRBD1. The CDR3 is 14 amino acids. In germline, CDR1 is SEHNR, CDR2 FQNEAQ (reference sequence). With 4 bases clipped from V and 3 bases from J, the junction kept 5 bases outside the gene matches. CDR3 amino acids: CASSSEGQYYGYTF. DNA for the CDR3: TGTGCCAGCAGCTCAGAGGGACAGTACTATGGCTACACCTTC.

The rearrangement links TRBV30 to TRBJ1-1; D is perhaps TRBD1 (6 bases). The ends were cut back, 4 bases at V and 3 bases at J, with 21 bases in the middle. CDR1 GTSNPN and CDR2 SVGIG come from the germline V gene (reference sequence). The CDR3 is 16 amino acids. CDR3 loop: CAWTSDRLLRDTEAFF. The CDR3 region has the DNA TGTGCCTGGACTTCTGACAGGTTATTGAGGGACACTGAAGCTTTCTTT.

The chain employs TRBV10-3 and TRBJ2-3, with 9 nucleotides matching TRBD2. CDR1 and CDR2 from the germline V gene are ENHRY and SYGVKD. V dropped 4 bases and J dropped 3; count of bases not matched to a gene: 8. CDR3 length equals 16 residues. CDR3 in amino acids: CAISGGSGSVTDTQYF. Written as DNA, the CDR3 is TGTGCCATCAGTGGGGGTAGCGGGAGCGTTACAGATACGCAGTATTTT.

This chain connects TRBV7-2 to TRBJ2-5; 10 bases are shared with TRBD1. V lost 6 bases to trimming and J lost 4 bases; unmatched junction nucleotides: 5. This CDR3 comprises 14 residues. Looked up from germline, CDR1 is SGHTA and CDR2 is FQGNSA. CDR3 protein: CASSPTGGVETQYF. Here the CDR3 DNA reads TGTGCCAGCAGTCCGACAGGGGGCGTAGAGACCCAGTACTTC.

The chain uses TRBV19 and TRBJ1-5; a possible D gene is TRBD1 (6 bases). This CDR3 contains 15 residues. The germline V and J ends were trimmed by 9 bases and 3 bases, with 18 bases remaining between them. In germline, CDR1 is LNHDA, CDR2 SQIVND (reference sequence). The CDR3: CASTSRTELNQPQHF. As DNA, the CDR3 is TGTGCCAGCACCTCCCGGACAGAGCTCAATCAGCCCCAGCATTTT.

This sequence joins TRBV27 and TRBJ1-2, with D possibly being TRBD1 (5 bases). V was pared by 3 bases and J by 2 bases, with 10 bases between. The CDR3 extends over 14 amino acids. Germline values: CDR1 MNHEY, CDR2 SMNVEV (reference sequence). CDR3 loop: CASSFTQANYGYTF. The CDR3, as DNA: TGTGCCAGCAGTTTCACACAGGCCAACTATGGCTACACCTTC.

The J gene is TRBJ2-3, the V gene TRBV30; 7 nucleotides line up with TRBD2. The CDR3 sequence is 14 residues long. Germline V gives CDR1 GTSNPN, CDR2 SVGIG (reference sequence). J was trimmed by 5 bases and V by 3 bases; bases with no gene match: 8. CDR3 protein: CAWSASGGLDTQYF. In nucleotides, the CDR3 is TGTGCCTGGAGCGCATCGGGGGGACTAGATACGCAGTATTTT.

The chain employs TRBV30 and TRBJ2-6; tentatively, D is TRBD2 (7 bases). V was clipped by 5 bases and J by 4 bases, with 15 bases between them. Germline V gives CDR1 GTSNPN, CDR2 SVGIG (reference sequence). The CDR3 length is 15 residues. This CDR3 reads CAWGEGGTGANVLTF. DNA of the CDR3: TGTGCCTGGGGTGAGGGGGGGACCGGGGCCAACGTCCTGACTTTC.

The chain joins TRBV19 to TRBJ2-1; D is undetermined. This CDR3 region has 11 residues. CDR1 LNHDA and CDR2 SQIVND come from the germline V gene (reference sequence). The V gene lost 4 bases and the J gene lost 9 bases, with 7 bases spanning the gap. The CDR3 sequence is CASSKTGEQFF. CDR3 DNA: TGTGCCAGTAGTAAGACGGGTGAGCAGTTCTTC.

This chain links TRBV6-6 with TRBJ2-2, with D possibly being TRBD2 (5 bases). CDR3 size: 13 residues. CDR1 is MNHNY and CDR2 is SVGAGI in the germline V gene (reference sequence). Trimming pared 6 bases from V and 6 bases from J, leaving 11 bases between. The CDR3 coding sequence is TGTGCCAGCAGGGGCGGGCCACCCGGGGAGCTGTTTTTT. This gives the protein CASRGGPPGELFF.

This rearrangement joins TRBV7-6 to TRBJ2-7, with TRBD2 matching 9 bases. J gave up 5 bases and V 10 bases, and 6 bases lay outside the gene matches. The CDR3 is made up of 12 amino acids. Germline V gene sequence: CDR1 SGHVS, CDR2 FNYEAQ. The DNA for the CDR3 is TGTGCCACCGGGACTAGCTACCACGAGCAGTACTTC. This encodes CATGTSYHEQYF.

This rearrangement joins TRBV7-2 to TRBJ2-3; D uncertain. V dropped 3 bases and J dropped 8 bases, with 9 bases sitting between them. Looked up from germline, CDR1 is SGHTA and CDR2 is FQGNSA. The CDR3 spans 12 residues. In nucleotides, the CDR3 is TGTGCCAGCAGCTTGCCCGACTCTACGCAGTATTTT. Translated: CASSLPDSTQYF.

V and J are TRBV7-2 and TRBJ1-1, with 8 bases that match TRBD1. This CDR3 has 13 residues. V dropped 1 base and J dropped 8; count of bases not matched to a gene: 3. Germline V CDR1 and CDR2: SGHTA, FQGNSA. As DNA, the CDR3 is TGTGCCAGCAGCTTAGGACGGGACAGGGAAGCTTTCTTT. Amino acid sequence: CASSLGRDREAFF.

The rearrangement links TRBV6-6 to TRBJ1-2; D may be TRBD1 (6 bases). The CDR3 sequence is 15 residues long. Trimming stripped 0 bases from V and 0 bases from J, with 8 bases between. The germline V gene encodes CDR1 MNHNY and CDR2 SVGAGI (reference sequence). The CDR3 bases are TGTGCCAGCAGTTACTCCGGACAGACTAACTATGGCTACACCTTC. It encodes CASSYSGQTNYGYTF.

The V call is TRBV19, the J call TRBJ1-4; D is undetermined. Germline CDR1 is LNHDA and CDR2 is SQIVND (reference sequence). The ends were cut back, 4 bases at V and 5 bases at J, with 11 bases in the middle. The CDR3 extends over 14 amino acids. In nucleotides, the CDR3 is TGTGCCAGTAGTACCGCGGGATCGAATGAAAAACTGTTTTTT. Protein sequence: CASSTAGSNEKLFF.

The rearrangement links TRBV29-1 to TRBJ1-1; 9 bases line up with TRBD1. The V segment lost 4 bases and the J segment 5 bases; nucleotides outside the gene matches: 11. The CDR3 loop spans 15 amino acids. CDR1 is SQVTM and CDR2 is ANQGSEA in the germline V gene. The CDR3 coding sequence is TGCAGCGTTGGATACAGGGGGCGGGAAAAAACTGAAGCTTTCTTT. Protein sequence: CSVGYRGREKTEAFF.

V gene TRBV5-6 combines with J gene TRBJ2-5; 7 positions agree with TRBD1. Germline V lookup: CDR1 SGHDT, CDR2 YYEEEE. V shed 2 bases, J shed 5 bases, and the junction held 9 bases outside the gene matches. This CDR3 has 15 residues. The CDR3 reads CASSLTGVLSETQYF. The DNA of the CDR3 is TGTGCCAGCAGCTTAACAGGGGTGTTATCGGAGACCCAGTACTTC.

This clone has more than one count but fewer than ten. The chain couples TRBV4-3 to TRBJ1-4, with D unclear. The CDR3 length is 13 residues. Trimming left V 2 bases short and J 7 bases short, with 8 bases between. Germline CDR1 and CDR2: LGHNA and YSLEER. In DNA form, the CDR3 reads TGCGCCAGCAGCCAACTCAGCGGTGAAAAACTGTTTTTT. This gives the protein CASSQLSGEKLFF.

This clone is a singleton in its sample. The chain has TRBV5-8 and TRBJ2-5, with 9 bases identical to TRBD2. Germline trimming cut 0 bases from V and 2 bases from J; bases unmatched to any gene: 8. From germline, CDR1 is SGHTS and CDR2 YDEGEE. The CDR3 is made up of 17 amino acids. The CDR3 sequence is CASSLARLAAAQETQYF. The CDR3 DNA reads TGTGCCAGCAGCTTGGCTCGACTAGCGGCCGCACAAGAGACCCAGTACTTC. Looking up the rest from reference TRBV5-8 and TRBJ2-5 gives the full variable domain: EAGVTQSPTHLIKTRGQQATLRCSPISGHTSVYWYQQALGLGLQFLLWYDEGEERNRGNFPPRFSGRQFPNYSSELNVNALELEDSALYLCASSLARLAAAQETQYFGPGTRLLVL.